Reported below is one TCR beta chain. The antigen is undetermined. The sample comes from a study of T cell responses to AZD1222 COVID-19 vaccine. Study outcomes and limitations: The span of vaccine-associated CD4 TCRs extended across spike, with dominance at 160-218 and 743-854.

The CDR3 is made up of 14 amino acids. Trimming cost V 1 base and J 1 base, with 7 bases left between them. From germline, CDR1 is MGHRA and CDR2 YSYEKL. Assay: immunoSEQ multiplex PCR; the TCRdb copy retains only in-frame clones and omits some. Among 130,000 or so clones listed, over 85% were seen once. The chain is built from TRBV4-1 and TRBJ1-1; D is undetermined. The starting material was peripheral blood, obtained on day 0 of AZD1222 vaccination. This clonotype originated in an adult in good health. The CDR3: CASSQGRRNTEAFF. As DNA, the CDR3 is TGCGCCAGCAGCCAAGGCAGACGGAACACTGAAGCTTTCTTT.